This TCR beta chain was recorded in a study of CD8+CD57+ T cells in acquired aplastic anemia. Patients chosen for sequencing had shown CD8+CD57+ cell expansion by flow cytometry. With 5 bases clipped from V and 9 bases from J, the junction kept 6 bases outside the gene matches. The CDR3 totals 12 residues. The V gene's germline CDR1 is MGHDK and CDR2 SYGVNS. Genomic DNA provided the template from which TCR beta VDJ and CDR3 profiles were obtained. MiXCR, run by TCRdb on the reads, gives a single entry per CDR3 protein. The profile shows tens of thousands of distinct CDR3 sequences, about 70% of them singletons.

The sample comprised sorted CD4+, CD8+, or CD8+CD57+ T cells (not recorded which) from PBMCs. The receptor was isolated from a human donor with aplastic anemia. The chain has TRBV25-1 and TRBJ2-5; TRBD2 matches 7 bases. The CDR3 sequence: CASSLGGGAQYF. CDR3 nucleotide sequence: TGTGCCAGCAGTCTTGGGGGGGGGGCCCAGTACTTC. Filled out from reference TRBV25-1 and TRBJ2-5, the complete variable domain reads EADIYQTPRYLVIGTGKKITLECSQTMGHDKMYWYQQDPGMELHLIHYSYGVNSTEKGDLSSESTVSRIRTEHFPLTLESARPSHTSQYLCASSLGGGAQYFGPGTRLLVL.